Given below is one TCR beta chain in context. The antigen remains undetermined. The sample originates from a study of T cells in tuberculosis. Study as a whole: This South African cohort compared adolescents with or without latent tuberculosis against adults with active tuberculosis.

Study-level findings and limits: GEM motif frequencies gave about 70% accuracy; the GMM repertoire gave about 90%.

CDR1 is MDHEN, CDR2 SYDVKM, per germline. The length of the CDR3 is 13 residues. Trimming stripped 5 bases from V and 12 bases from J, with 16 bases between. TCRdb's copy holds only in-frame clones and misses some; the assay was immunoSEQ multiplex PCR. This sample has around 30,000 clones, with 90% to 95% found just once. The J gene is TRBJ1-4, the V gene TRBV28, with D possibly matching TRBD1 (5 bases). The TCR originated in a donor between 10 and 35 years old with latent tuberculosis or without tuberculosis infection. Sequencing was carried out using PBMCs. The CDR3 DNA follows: TGTGCCAGCAGTCGTCGGGTGGGGGGTGAACTGTTTTTT. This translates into CASSRRVGGELFF.